The 16 T cell receptor beta chains given below trace back to one sample, sequenced in a study of shared clonotypes between healthy human individuals. Libraries were prepared by immunoSEQ multiplex PCR; TCRdb keeps only in-frame clonotypes and omits some of them. The sample shows roughly 1.5 million clones, around 98% of them seen only once. Specimen: naive CD4+ T cells sorted from blood. Documented subset: CD45RA+ positively selected. The receptors stem from a man younger than 45 in good health.

This sequence joins TRBV5-1 and TRBJ1-1; no firm D call. Trimming cost V 0 bases and J 7 bases, with 19 bases left between them. The CDR3 has 16 amino acids. CDR1 is SGHRS, CDR2 YFSETQ, per germline. The CDR3 DNA reads as TGCGCCAGCAGCTTGGTATTTTTCCAGCTATGGGTTGAAGCTTTCTTT. It is translated as CASSLVFFQLWVEAFF.

J is TRBJ2-5 and V is TRBV27; D is undetermined. V lost 1 base and J lost 5, with 8 bases in between. This CDR3 is 13 amino acids long. The germline gives CDR1 MNHEY, CDR2 SMNVEV (reference sequence). The CDR3 loop is CASSLWPGETQYF. Written as DNA, the CDR3 is TGTGCCAGCAGTTTATGGCCCGGGGAGACCCAGTACTTC.

V gene TRBV6-6 combines with J gene TRBJ2-1; the match to TRBD2 covers 7 bases. The CDR3 loop spans 15 amino acids. Per the germline V gene, CDR1 is MNHNY and CDR2 is SVGAGI (reference sequence). The junction had 6 bases not matched to a gene; V was cut back by 7 bases and J by 0 bases. The CDR3 DNA sequence: TGTGCCAGCATTATAGGGAGGGGCTCCTACAATGAGCAGTTCTTC. This gives the protein CASIIGRGSYNEQFF.

As DNA, the CDR3 is TGTGCCATCAGTGAGCAGCCAGGGGACGAGCAGTACTTC. Translated, it gives CAISEQPGDEQYF. This chain links TRBV10-3 with TRBJ2-7; possibly TRBD1 for D (6 bases). Germline CDR1 reads ENHRY; CDR2 reads SYGVKD. This CDR3 region has 13 residues. Trimming stripped 2 bases from V and 5 bases from J, with 10 bases between.

As concerns this clone: This sample includes further DNA sequences coding for the same CDR3. CDR3 sequence reads: CASSVAGTGNTIYF. The CDR3 DNA sequence: TGTGCCAGCAGCGTAGCAGGGACTGGAAACACCATATATTTT. This chain joins TRBV9 and TRBJ1-3; D is possibly TRBD1 (5 bases). The CDR3 loop spans 14 amino acids. V was clipped by 0 bases and J by 2 bases, with 6 bases between them. The V gene's germline CDR1 is SGDLS and CDR2 YYNGEE.

The genes are TRBV6-6 and TRBJ1-5, with 10 bases matching TRBD1. Germline assignment: CDR1 MNHNY and CDR2 SVGAGI (reference sequence). There are 15 residues in the CDR3. The V segment lost 3 bases and the J segment 6 bases; nucleotides outside the gene matches: 5. The CDR3, as DNA: TGTGCCAGCAGTTATGTGGGACAGGGGATTCAGCCCCAGCATTTT. Translated, it gives CASSYVGQGIQPQHF.

This clone appeared a single time. The chain employs TRBV6-5 and TRBJ2-2; 8 bases are shared with TRBD2. The germline gives CDR1 MNHEY, CDR2 SVGAGI. The length of the CDR3 is 12 residues. J gave up 11 bases and V 7 bases, and 6 bases lay outside the gene matches. CDR3 sequence reads: CASKGLVGELFF. The CDR3 nucleotides read TGTGCCAGCAAGGGACTAGTGGGTGAGCTGTTTTTT.

V usage is TRBV29-1 and J usage is TRBJ2-7, with 10 nucleotides matching TRBD2. Germline V gene lookup returns CDR1 SQVTM and CDR2 ANQGSEA. Trimming at V came to 5 bases and at J to 7 bases, leaving 8 bases not matched to a gene. The CDR3 has 13 residues. CDR3 sequence reads: CSVRASGSEEQYF. In DNA, the CDR3 is TGCAGCGTTCGGGCTAGCGGGAGCGAGGAGCAGTACTTC.

The chain carries TRBV2 and TRBJ1-4; no clear D. The germline gives CDR1 SNHLY, CDR2 FYNNEI. V was pared by 4 bases and J by 4 bases, with 13 bases between. This CDR3 is built from 15 residues. CDR3 coding DNA: TGTGCCAGCAGTGGGTCGATGGGCGTTAATGAAAAACTGTTTTTT. Translated: CASSGSMGVNEKLFF.

The chain employs TRBV11-1 and TRBJ2-6; no clear D gene. V was cut by 6 bases and J by 0 bases, with 6 bases left in between. Germline V CDR1 and CDR2: SGHAT, FQDESV (reference sequence). The CDR3 extends over 14 amino acids. CDR3: CASRAFSGANVLTF. CDR3 nucleotide sequence: TGTGCCAGCAGAGCCTTCTCTGGGGCCAACGTCCTGACTTTC.

The rearrangement joins TRBV7-8 to TRBJ2-5; D ambiguous. The CDR3 runs to 15 residues. Between the trimmed V and J ends, which lost 5 bases and 0 bases, there was a span of 13 bases. The germline gives CDR1 SGHVS, CDR2 FQNEAQ. CDR3 bases: TGTGCCAGCAGCAAGAGAGACATCGACCAAGAGACCCAGTACTTC. This sequence encodes CASSKRDIDQETQYF.

The chain couples TRBV27 to TRBJ2-5, with 15 bases identical to TRBD2. Germline CDR1 and CDR2: MNHEY and SMNVEV (reference sequence). The CDR3 contains 17 residues. The V segment lost 5 bases and the J segment 5 bases; nucleotides outside the gene matches: 9. In DNA form, the CDR3 reads TGTGCCAGCAGTCCCGGGACTAGCGGGAGGAGGCGGGAGACCCAGTACTTC. Protein product: CASSPGTSGRRRETQYF.

The chain has TRBV10-3 and TRBJ1-5; perhaps TRBD1 as D (6 bases). Per the germline V gene, CDR1 is ENHRY and CDR2 is SYGVKD. The CDR3 covers 16 residues. The V and J ends lost 1 base and 4 bases respectively, with 14 bases between them. The CDR3 loop is CAISELQTGLNQPQHF. CDR3 in DNA: TGTGCCATCAGTGAGTTGCAGACAGGACTAAATCAGCCCCAGCATTTT.

The chain combines TRBV28 with TRBJ2-1; TRBD2 might be the D (6 bases). Per germline, CDR1 MDHEN and CDR2 SYDVKM. V was pared by 6 bases and J by 10 bases, with 13 bases between. CDR3 length equals 12 residues. The CDR3 here is CASSSPGVEQFF. As DNA, the CDR3 is TGTGCCAGCAGCAGCCCGGGGGTGGAGCAGTTCTTC.

The table lists this clone with a count of one. The sample has other DNA sequences that encode this CDR3 too. This chain joins TRBV5-4 and TRBJ2-1; 7 bases align to TRBD1. The ends lost 0 bases at V and 7 bases at J; junction bases unmatched: 4. The CDR3 covers 14 residues. Germline assignment: CDR1 SGHNT and CDR2 YYREEE (reference sequence). The CDR3 sequence is CASSLGQGRNEQFF. The CDR3 DNA sequence: TGTGCCAGCAGCTTGGGACAGGGTAGGAATGAGCAGTTCTTC.

This rearrangement joins TRBV9 to TRBJ2-7, with D possibly being TRBD1 or TRBD2 (5 bases each). This CDR3 contains 15 residues. Trimming stripped 0 bases from V and 4 bases from J, with 14 bases between. Germline lookup yields CDR1 SGDLS and CDR2 YYNGEE. In nucleotides, the CDR3 is TGTGCCAGCAGCGTAGCTCTGGGACGGAGATACGAGCAGTACTTC. As protein: CASSVALGRRYEQYF.